The 32 T cell receptor beta chains below come from one sample, sequenced in a study of T-cell reconstitution after alpha-beta-depleted transplantation in children. A TCRbeta library incorporating unique molecular identifiers was prepared. TCRdb redid the calling of the PCR reads with MiXCR, one entry per CDR3 protein. The sample carries some 530,000 distinct CDR3 sequences, around 12% recorded once. This specimen was PBMCs from the stem cell graft donor, taken from the stem cell graft. These receptors were taken from a human donor who donated a stem cell graft to a child with combined immunodeficiency.

This clonotype was observed a handful of times. V is TRBV6-1 and J is TRBJ2-2; D perhaps matches TRBD2 (5 bases). The V end was cut by 5 bases, the J end by 4 bases, with 11 bases between. CDR3 length equals 14 residues. The V gene's germline CDR1 is MNHNS and CDR2 SASEGT. The CDR3 sequence: CASSRFGVTGELFF. The CDR3 nucleotides read TGTGCCAGCAGTCGTTTCGGGGTCACCGGGGAGCTGTTTTTT.

The chain combines TRBV7-3 with TRBJ2-3; D unresolved. This CDR3 comprises 14 residues. The V end lost 1 base, the J end lost 2 bases, and 7 bases lay between the germline ends. Per the germline V gene, CDR1 is SGHTA and CDR2 is FQGTGA. CDR3 protein: CASSLNPDTDTQYF. DNA of the CDR3: TGTGCCAGCAGCTTAAACCCGGACACAGATACGCAGTATTTT.

This clonotype showed up just once. One end of the junction fails to match germline, which may point to a read error. V gene TRBV12-3 or TRBV12-4 combines with J gene TRBJ1-5, with D tentatively TRBD1 (5 bases). The CDR3 loop spans 19 amino acids. The CDR3, as DNA: TGTACCAGCAGTTTCACCGGGGCGTCGACGACTTATAGCAATCAGCCCCAGCATTTT. Protein product: CTSSFTGASTTYSNQPQHF.

The rearrangement joins TRBV5-5 to TRBJ2-1; weak D call: TRBD2 (6 bases). This CDR3 region has 17 residues. Per germline, CDR1 SGHKS and CDR2 YYEKEE (reference sequence). V was pared by 0 bases and J by 7 bases, with 20 bases between. The CDR3 DNA follows: TGTGCCAGCAGCTTGGGGGTACGGGGGAGTTTTGGAAATGAGCAGTTCTTC. Amino acid sequence: CASSLGVRGSFGNEQFF.

This rearrangement joins TRBV29-1 to TRBJ1-2; D remains ambiguous. The V end was cut by 0 bases, the J end by 5 bases, with 10 bases between. CDR1 is SQVTM and CDR2 is ANQGSEA in the germline V gene. The CDR3 spans 13 residues. The CDR3 DNA reads as TGCAGCGTTGAAGAGGCACTGGGATATGGCTACACCTTC. Translation gives CSVEEALGYGYTF.

In this sample, this clonotype turned up a few times. This sequence joins TRBV11-2 and TRBJ2-7; 10 bases map to TRBD2. With V trimmed by 4 bases and J by 5 bases, 8 bases remained unmatched. Germline assignment: CDR1 SGHAT and CDR2 FQNNGV. CDR3 length: 15 amino acids. CDR3: CASSWASGSLNEQYF. The CDR3 DNA sequence: TGTGCCAGCAGCTGGGCTAGCGGGAGTTTGAACGAGCAGTACTTC. Combining the CDR3 with reference TRBV11-2 and TRBJ2-7 gives the whole variable domain EAGVAQSPRYKIIEKRQSVAFWCNPISGHATLYWYQQILGQGPKLLIQFQNNGVVDDSQLPKDRFSAERLKGVDSTLKIQPAKLEDSAVYLCASSWASGSLNEQYFGPGTRLTVT.

This clonotype was detected only a few times. V usage is TRBV12-3 or TRBV12-4 and J usage is TRBJ1-3; tentatively, D is TRBD1 (6 bases). This CDR3 is built from 17 residues. The ends were cut back, 0 bases at V and 2 bases at J, with 14 bases in the middle. The CDR3 DNA reads TGTGCCAGCAGTTTAGCCGGGGGCCTAAACCCTGGAAACACCATATATTTT. This sequence encodes CASSLAGGLNPGNTIYF.

This clonotype has at least ten counts. This chain joins TRBV27 and TRBJ2-3, with D unclear. The germline V gene encodes CDR1 MNHEY and CDR2 SMNVEV (reference sequence). The CDR3 totals 15 residues. Trimming cost V 0 bases and J 3 bases, with 10 bases left between them. For the CDR3, the DNA is TGTGCCAGCAGTTTATCACTGACGGTGACAGATACGCAGTATTTT. Its protein product is CASSLSLTVTDTQYF.

This clonotype was seen more than once but under ten times. This chain uses TRBV11-2 with TRBJ2-7; weak D call: TRBD1 (6 bases). The CDR3 consists of 14 residues. Germline loops: CDR1 SGHAT, CDR2 FQNNGV. V was cut by 2 bases and J by 5 bases, with 13 bases left in between. Here the CDR3 DNA reads TGTGCCAGCAGCTTAAGTACAGGGCCCAACGAGCAGTACTTC. Its protein product is CASSLSTGPNEQYF.

This clonotype was detected a few times. The chain recombines TRBV6-4 with TRBJ2-2; TRBD1 is a possible D gene (6 bases). CDR1 is MRHNA and CDR2 is SNTAGT in the germline V gene. V shed 7 bases and J shed 3 bases, with 12 bases lying between them. This CDR3 is 14 amino acids long. Here the CDR3 reads CASKGETDTGELFF. The CDR3 bases are TGTGCCAGCAAGGGGGAGACAGACACCGGGGAGCTGTTTTTT.

This clonotype was observed a handful of times. The chain employs TRBV2 and TRBJ1-6, with D possibly being TRBD1 (5 bases). CDR3 length equals 13 residues. The germline V gene has CDR1 SNHLY and CDR2 FYNNEI. The germline V and J ends were trimmed by 6 bases and 10 bases, with 13 bases remaining between them. Here the CDR3 DNA reads TGTGCCAGCAGGGGTGGGGCCCCCTCACCCCTCCACTTT. It encodes CASRGGAPSPLHF.

This chain uses TRBV5-1 with TRBJ2-2; no reliable D call. From germline, CDR1 is SGHRS and CDR2 YFSETQ. The CDR3 length is 14 residues. Deletions cut 1 base from V and 3 bases from J, with 7 bases between. The CDR3 bases are TGCGCCAGCAGCTTGAACCCGGACACCGGGGAGCTGTTTTTT. It is translated as CASSLNPDTGELFF. The full variable domain, in which reference TRBV5-1 and TRBJ2-2 provide the parts outside the CDR3, is KAGVTQTPRYLIKTRGQQVTLSCSPISGHRSVSWYQQTPGQGLQFLFEYFSETQRNKGNFPGRFSGRQFSNSRSEMNVSTLELGDSALYLCASSLNPDTGELFFGEGSRLTVL.

The rearrangement joins TRBV7-3 to TRBJ2-1; TRBD1 or TRBD2 may be the D gene (5 bases each). Trimming stripped 5 bases from V and 8 bases from J, with 16 bases between. This CDR3 has 14 amino acids. Germline assignment: CDR1 SGHTA and CDR2 FQGTGA. CDR3 amino acids: CASSGAGWGDEQFF. CDR3 DNA sequence: TGTGCCAGCAGCGGGGCAGGGTGGGGAGATGAGCAGTTCTTC. Combining the CDR3 with reference TRBV7-3 and TRBJ2-1 gives the whole variable domain GAGVSQTPSNKVTEKGKYVELRCDPISGHTALYWYRQSLGQGPEFLIYFQGTGAADDSGLPNDRFFAVRPEGSVSTLKIQRTERGDSAVYLCASSGAGWGDEQFFGPGTRLTVL.

Many counts were recorded for this clonotype. The rearrangement links TRBV20-1 to TRBJ1-1; maybe TRBD1 (6 bases). The germline V gene encodes CDR1 DFQATT and CDR2 SNEGSKA (reference sequence). V lost 5 bases to trimming and J lost 7 bases, with 11 bases between them. The CDR3 sequence is 11 residues long. The CDR3 DNA reads TGCAGTGCTGAAACAGGGATTGAAGCTTTCTTT. Translation gives CSAETGIEAFF.

The table lists this clonotype with many counts. The chain uses TRBV29-1 and TRBJ2-1; the match to TRBD2 covers 10 bases. The CDR3 totals 15 residues. The V gene's germline CDR1 is SQVTM and CDR2 ANQGSEA. V dropped 6 bases and J dropped 1; count of bases not matched to a gene: 6. The CDR3 DNA follows: TGCAGCGTCGGCGGACTAGCGGAGTCCTACAATGAGCAGTTCTTC. Its translation: CSVGGLAESYNEQFF.

This clonotype was seen ten or more times. In DNA, the CDR3 is TGTGCCAGCCTCGGGGGATTAGCGGGAGGCGGAGAGACCCAGTACTTC. It translates to CASLGGLAGGGETQYF. V usage is TRBV12-3 or TRBV12-4 and J usage is TRBJ2-5, with 10 bases identical to TRBD2. The CDR3 is 16 amino acids. The V gene end was trimmed by 8 bases and the J gene end by 4 bases; junction bases not matched to a gene: 13.

V and J are TRBV7-9 and TRBJ1-2; D is unresolved. Trimming cost V 3 bases and J 5 bases, with 16 bases left between them. From germline, CDR1 is SEHNR and CDR2 FQNEAQ (reference sequence). There are 15 residues in the CDR3. The CDR3 DNA follows: TGTGCCAGCAGCTTTGCAGCGGAACCCTTATATGGCTACACCTTC. It is translated as CASSFAAEPLYGYTF.

This clonotype has more than one count but fewer than ten. This rearrangement joins TRBV14 to TRBJ2-3; 7 bases fit TRBD2. This CDR3 is 15 amino acids long. V lost 6 bases, J lost 4 bases, and 10 bases stayed unmatched. Germline-derived CDR1 and CDR2 are SGHDN and FVKESK. Here the CDR3 DNA reads TGTGCCAGCAGTCCCGCTCTTGCGGGGGCAGATACGCAGTATTTT. Encoded protein: CASSPALAGADTQYF. Based on the CDR3 plus reference TRBV14 and TRBJ2-3, the full variable domain is EAGVTQFPSHSVIEKGQTVTLRCDPISGHDNLYWYRRVMGKEIKFLLHFVKESKQDESGMPNNRFLAERTGGTYSTLKVQPAELEDSGVYFCASSPALAGADTQYFGPGTRLTVL.

This clonotype appeared many times. The genes are TRBV6-5 and TRBJ1-5, with D perhaps matching TRBD1 (5 bases). The CDR3 is 14 amino acids. V lost 0 bases, J lost 4 bases, and 7 bases lay in between. Germline CDR1 reads MNHEY; CDR2 reads SVGAGI. This CDR3 reads CASSYSGGNQPQHF. The DNA of the CDR3 is TGTGCCAGCAGTTACTCCGGGGGAAATCAGCCCCAGCATTTT.

This clonotype was recorded many times. V and J are TRBV9 and TRBJ2-7; D is possibly TRBD2 (6 bases). The CDR3 covers 15 residues. Trimming cost V 4 bases and J 4 bases, with 18 bases left between them. Germline lookup yields CDR1 SGDLS and CDR2 YYNGEE. The DNA of the CDR3 is TGTGCCAGCAGCCCGCGGGACTGGGGGGAATACGAGCAGTACTTC. Translating it yields CASSPRDWGEYEQYF.

This clonotype was recorded at least ten times. The rearrangement links TRBV10-3 to TRBJ1-1; TRBD1 matches 7 bases. Unmatched junction bases numbered 20, after V lost 3 bases and J lost 1 base. Per germline, CDR1 ENHRY and CDR2 SYGVKD. This CDR3 is built from 20 residues. Written as DNA, the CDR3 is TGTGCCATCAGTGAAGTCTTACCCGGGACAGCTAACTCTAAGAACACTGAAGCTTTCTTT. Amino acids: CAISEVLPGTANSKNTEAFF.

There are a few counts of this clonotype. V is TRBV12-3 or TRBV12-4 and J is TRBJ2-3, with D possibly matching TRBD2 (5 bases). The CDR3 loop spans 12 amino acids. Trimming took 10 bases from V and 1 from J, leaving 9 bases between them. The CDR3 reads CATGWGTDTQYF. CDR3 in DNA: TGTGCCACGGGGTGGGGCACAGATACGCAGTATTTT.

Note on this clonotype: A much bigger clone sits one base away, suggesting this may be a read error. The chain is built from TRBV3-1 and TRBJ2-5, with D hard to call. The CDR3 contains 12 residues. Looked up from germline, CDR1 is LGHDT and CDR2 is YNNKEL (reference sequence). The DNA for the CDR3 is TGTGTCAGCAGCCAAGATCCAGAGACCCAGTACTTC. Its translation: CVSSQDPETQYF.

Only a few counts were recorded for this clonotype. The genes are TRBV28 and TRBJ1-5, with a tentative D call TRBD1 (5 bases). Germline CDR1 and CDR2: MDHEN and SYDVKM. V gave up 7 bases and J gave up 9 bases, with 10 bases separating them. CDR3 size: 11 residues. The DNA for the CDR3 is TGTGCCAGCAATCGGGACGGGCCCCAGCATTTT. It translates to CASNRDGPQHF.

This clonotype was seen many times. The chain links TRBV12-3 or TRBV12-4 to TRBJ2-6; D possibly corresponds to TRBD1 (5 bases). The CDR3 runs to 15 residues. Trimming left V 5 bases short and J 2 bases short, with 10 bases between. The CDR3 region is CASSPTGAGANVLTF. CDR3 DNA sequence: TGTGCCAGCAGTCCTACAGGTGCTGGGGCCAACGTCCTGACTTTC.

As to this clonotype: A read error may account for a junction end that differs from germline. V and J are TRBV12-3 or TRBV12-4 and TRBJ2-2; D perhaps matches TRBD2 (7 bases). The CDR3 runs to 14 residues. Here the CDR3 reads CASSLAASGGGLFF. Written as DNA, the CDR3 is TGTGCCAGCAGTTTAGCGGCTAGCGGAGGGGGGCTGTTTTTT.

This clonotype has a count of ten or more. The chain is built from TRBV12-3 or TRBV12-4 and TRBJ1-6, with 9 bases that match TRBD1. The V gene end was trimmed by 4 bases and the J gene end by 8 bases; junction bases not matched to a gene: 3. CDR3 length: 14 residues. The CDR3 loop reads CASSSGQGYSPLHF. The CDR3 DNA reads as TGTGCCAGCAGTTCGGGACAGGGTTATTCACCCCTCCACTTT.

This clonotype was detected only a few times. The chain recombines TRBV6-2 or TRBV6-3 with TRBJ2-4, with 7 bases that match TRBD2. There are 15 residues in the CDR3. V gave up 4 bases and J gave up 5 bases; unmatched junction bases: 8. In germline, CDR1 is MNHEY, CDR2 SVGEGT. Here the CDR3 DNA reads TGTGCCAGCAGTTCCCAAGGACTAGGAGAAAACATTCAGTACTTC. Amino acids: CASSSQGLGENIQYF.

For this clonotype: The CDR3 end shows no conserved phenylalanine or tryptophan, and so a read error is likely. The chain employs TRBV24-1 and TRBJ1-4; TRBD1 agrees at 7 bases. The germline CDR1 and CDR2 sequences are KGHDR and SFDVKD. The V and J ends lost 3 bases and 0 bases, in that order; junction bases with no gene match: 12. The CDR3 spans 19 residues. CDR3 in amino acids: CATSDPRGQNIATNEKLFC. DNA for the CDR3: TGTGCCACCAGTGATCCGCGGGGACAGAATATTGCAACTAATGAAAAACTGTTTTGT.

The chain joins TRBV12-3 or TRBV12-4 to TRBJ2-5; no firm D call. Trimming cost V 1 base and J 13 bases, with 13 bases left between them. The CDR3 contains 12 residues. The CDR3 here is CASSLGRAPSYF. In DNA form, the CDR3 reads TGTGCCAGCAGTTTAGGAAGGGCCCCATCGTACTTC.

This clonotype was counted a few times. The rearrangement uses TRBV2 and TRBJ1-6; 8 positions agree with TRBD1. CDR1 SNHLY and CDR2 FYNNEI come from the germline V gene. V was clipped by 7 bases and J by 8 bases; unmatched bases: 4. The CDR3 extends over 13 amino acids. CDR3 nucleotide sequence: TGTGCCAGCAAAACAGGGGGAGATTCACCCCTCCACTTT. It encodes CASKTGGDSPLHF.

There are a few counts of this clonotype. The chain carries TRBV11-3 and TRBJ1-6, with 7 bases lining up with TRBD1. V lost 3 bases, J lost 7 bases, and 9 bases stayed unmatched. Looked up from germline, CDR1 is SGHNT and CDR2 is YENEEA. The CDR3 has 16 residues. DNA for the CDR3: TGTGCCAGCAGCTTGTTCGGGACAGAAAAAAATTCACCCCTCCACTTT. Translating gives CASSLFGTEKNSPLHF.